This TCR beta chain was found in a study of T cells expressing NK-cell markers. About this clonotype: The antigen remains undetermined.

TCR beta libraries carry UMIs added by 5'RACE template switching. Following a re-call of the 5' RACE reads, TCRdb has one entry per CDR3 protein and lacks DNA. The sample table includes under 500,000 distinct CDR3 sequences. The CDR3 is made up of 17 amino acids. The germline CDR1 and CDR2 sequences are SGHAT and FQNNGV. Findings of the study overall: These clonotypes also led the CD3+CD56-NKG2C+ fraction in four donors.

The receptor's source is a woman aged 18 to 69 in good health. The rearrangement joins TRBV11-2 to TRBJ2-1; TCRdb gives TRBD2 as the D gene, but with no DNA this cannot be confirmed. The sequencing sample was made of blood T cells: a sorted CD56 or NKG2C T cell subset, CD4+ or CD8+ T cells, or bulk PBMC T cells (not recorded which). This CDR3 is CASSLAGLAGGDNEQFF.